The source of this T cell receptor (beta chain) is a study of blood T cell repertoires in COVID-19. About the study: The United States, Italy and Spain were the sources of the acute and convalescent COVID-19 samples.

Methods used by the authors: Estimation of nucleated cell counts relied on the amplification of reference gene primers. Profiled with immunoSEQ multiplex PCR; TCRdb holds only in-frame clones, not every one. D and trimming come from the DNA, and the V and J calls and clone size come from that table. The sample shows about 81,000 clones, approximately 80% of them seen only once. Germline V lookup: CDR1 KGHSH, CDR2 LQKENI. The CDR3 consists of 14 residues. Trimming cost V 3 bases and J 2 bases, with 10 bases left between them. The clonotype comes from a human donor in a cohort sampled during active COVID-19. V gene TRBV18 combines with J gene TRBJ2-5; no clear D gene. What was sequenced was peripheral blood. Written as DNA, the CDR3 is TGTGCCAGCTCACCTTTGAAGGAGCAAGAGACCCAGTACTTC. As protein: CASSPLKEQETQYF.